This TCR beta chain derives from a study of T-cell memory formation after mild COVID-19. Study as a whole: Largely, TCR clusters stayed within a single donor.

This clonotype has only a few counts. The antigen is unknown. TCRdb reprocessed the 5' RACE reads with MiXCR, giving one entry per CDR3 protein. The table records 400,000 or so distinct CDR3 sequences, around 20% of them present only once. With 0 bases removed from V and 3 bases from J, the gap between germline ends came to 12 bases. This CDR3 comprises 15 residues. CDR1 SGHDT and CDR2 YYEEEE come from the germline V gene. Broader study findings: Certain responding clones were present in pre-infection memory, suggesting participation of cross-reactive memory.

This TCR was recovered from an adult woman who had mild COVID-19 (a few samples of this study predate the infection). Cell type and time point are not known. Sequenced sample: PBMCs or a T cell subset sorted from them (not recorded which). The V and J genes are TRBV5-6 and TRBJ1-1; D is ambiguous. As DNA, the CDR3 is TGTGCCAGCAGCTTGGCGGGGAGGTGGGACACTGAAGCTTTCTTT. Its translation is CASSLAGRWDTEAFF.